This T cell receptor beta chain emerged from a study of T-cell reconstitution after alpha-beta-depleted transplantation in children. It was with unique molecular identifiers that the TCRbeta library was prepared. TCRdb passed the PCR reads through MiXCR, listing each CDR3 protein once. The sample includes about 310,000 distinct CDR3 sequences, approximately 23% seen only once; the top ten take approximately 11%. This clonotype was observed a handful of times. What it binds is not known. The CDR3 sequence is 15 residues long. V lost 5 bases and J lost 8; bases outside the gene matches: 10. The germline V gene encodes CDR1 SGHTA and CDR2 FQGTGA. Study-level findings and limits: Expanded clones from the graft, numbering several hundred, reportedly supplied alpha-beta T cells about two months after transplant. Surviving recipient T cells and intrathymic progenitors accounted for some patients' high TCRbeta diversity at day 60. T-cell numbers and diversity one year post-transplant derived largely from freshly generated T cells.

The gene calls are TRBV7-3 and TRBJ2-1, with 9 bases identical to TRBD1. Sequenced here: PBMCs, mostly from graft donor cells, sampled 180 days after TCRalphabeta/CD19-depleted stem cell transplant. This receptor was taken from a male patient aged 10 to 17 who had a stem cell transplant for acute lymphoblastic leukemia, so the T cells may come from the graft donor. The CDR3 DNA reads TGTGCCAGCAGCACCACAGGGGGCTACCACGATGAGCAGTTCTTC. Translating gives CASSTTGGYHDEQFF.